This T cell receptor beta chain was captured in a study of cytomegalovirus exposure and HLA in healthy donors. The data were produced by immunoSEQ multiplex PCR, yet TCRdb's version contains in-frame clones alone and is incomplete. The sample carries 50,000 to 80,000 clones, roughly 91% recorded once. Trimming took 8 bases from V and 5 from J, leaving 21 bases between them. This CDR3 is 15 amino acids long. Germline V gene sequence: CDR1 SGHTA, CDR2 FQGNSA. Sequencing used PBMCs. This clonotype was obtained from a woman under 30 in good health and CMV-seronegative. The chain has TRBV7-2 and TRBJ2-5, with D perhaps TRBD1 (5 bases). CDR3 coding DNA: TGTGCCAGCTCGACGATAGTGGGGCGCGAGGAGACCCAGTACTTC. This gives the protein CASSTIVGREETQYF.